The following is a TCR beta chain sequence with its context. Its antigen remains unidentified. Unique molecular identifiers were attached to individual cDNA molecules. TCRdb processed the 5' RACE reads anew with MiXCR; each CDR3 protein has one entry. The sample comprises roughly 100,000 distinct CDR3 sequences, approximately 13% of which are singletons, and under 2.5% rests with the top ten. This entry belongs to a study of early T cells in non-severe SARS-CoV-2 infection. For the study at large: Bulk RNA isolated from unsorted whole blood underwent sequencing; chains were not paired.

Notes on the study in general: A preference for anti-spike CD8 responses marked VDJdb matching, which missed private and CD4 specificities.

In germline, CDR1 is SGHVS, CDR2 FNYEAQ. V dropped 10 bases and J dropped 5 bases, with 17 bases sitting between them. This CDR3 spans 13 amino acids. The clonotype comes from an adult who was a healthcare worker with PCR-confirmed SARS-CoV-2 infection or an uninfected control (not recorded which). The chain combines TRBV7-6 with TRBJ1-1, with a tentative D call TRBD1 (5 bases). Sequencing was done on a sample of whole blood. The CDR3 loop is CAISGGEGTEAFF. The CDR3 DNA reads as TGTGCCATATCGGGTGGGGAGGGGACTGAAGCTTTCTTT.